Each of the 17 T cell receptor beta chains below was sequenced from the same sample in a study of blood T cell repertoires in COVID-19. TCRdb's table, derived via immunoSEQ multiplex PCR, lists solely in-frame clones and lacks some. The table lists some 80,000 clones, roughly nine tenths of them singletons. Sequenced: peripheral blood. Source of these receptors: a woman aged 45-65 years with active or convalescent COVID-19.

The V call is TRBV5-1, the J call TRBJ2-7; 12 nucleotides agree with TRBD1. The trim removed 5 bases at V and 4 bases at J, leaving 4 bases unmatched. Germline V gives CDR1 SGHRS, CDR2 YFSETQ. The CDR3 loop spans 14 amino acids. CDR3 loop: CASRRDRGRYEQYF. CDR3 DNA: TGCGCCAGCAGGCGGGACAGGGGGCGGTACGAGCAGTACTTC.

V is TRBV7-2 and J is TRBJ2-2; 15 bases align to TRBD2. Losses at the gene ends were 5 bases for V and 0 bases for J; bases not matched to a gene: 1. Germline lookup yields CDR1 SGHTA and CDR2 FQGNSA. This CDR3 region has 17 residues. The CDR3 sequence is CASSRTSGGANTGELFF. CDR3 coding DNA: TGTGCCAGCAGCCGGACTAGCGGGGGGGCGAACACCGGGGAGCTGTTTTTT. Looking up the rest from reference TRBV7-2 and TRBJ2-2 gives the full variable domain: GAGVSQSPSNKVTEKGKDVELRCDPISGHTALYWYRQSLGQGLEFLIYFQGNSAPDKSGLPSDRFSAERTGGSVSTLTIQRTQQEDSAVYLCASSRTSGGANTGELFFGEGSRLTVL.

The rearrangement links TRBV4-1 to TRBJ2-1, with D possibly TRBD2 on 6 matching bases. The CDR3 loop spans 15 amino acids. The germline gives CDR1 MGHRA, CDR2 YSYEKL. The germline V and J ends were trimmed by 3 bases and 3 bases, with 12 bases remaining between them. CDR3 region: CASSQGGPDYNEQFF. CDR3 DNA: TGCGCCAGCAGCCAGGGGGGTCCCGACTACAATGAGCAGTTCTTC.

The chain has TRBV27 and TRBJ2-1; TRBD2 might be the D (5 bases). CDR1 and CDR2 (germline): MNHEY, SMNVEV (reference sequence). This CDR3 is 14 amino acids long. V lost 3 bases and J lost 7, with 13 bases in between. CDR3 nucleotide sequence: TGTGCCAGCAGTTTCCTAGCCCAAGGGAATGAGCAGTTCTTC. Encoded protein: CASSFLAQGNEQFF.

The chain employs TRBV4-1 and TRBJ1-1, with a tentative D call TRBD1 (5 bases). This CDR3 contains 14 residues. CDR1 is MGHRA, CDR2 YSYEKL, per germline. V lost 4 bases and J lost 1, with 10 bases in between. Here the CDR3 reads CASSPIQGNTEAFF. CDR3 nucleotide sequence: TGCGCCAGCAGCCCGATCCAGGGGAACACTGAAGCTTTCTTT.

CDR3 bases: TGCGCCAGCAGCCAAGTAGATCTAGCGGGTTACTACAATGAGCAGTTCTTC. It yields the protein CASSQVDLAGYYNEQFF. The chain joins TRBV4-3 to TRBJ2-1, with TRBD2 matching 8 bases. CDR3 length equals 17 residues. Germline V CDR1 and CDR2: LGHNA, YSLEER. V shed 1 base and J 3 bases; nucleotides not matched to a gene: 8.

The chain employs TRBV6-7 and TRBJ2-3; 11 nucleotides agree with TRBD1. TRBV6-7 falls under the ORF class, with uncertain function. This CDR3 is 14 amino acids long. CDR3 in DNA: TGTGCATCCCATCTCGGACAGGGGGCGGATACGCAGTATTTT. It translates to CASHLGQGADTQYF.

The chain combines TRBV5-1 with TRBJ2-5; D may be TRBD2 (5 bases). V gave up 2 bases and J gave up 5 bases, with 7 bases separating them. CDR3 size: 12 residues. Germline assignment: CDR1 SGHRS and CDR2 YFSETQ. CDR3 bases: TGCGCCAGCAGCTTACCGGGGGAGACCCAGTACTTC. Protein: CASSLPGETQYF. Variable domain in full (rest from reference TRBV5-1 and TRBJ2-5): KAGVTQTPRYLIKTRGQQVTLSCSPISGHRSVSWYQQTPGQGLQFLFEYFSETQRNKGNFPGRFSGRQFSNSRSEMNVSTLELGDSALYLCASSLPGETQYFGPGTRLLVL.

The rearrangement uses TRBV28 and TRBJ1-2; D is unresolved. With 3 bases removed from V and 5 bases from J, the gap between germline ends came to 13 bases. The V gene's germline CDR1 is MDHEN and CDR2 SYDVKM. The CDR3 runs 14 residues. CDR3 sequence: CASSFLDEYYGYTF. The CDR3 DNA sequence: TGTGCCAGCAGTTTTTTAGATGAATATTATGGCTACACCTTC.

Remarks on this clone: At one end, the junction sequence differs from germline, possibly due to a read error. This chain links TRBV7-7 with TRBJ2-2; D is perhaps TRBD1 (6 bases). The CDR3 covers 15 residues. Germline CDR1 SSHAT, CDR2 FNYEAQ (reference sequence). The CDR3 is CASSSTWGPTGELFF. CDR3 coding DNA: TGTGCTAGCAGCTCCACCTGGGGGCCCACCGGGGAGCTGTTTTTT.

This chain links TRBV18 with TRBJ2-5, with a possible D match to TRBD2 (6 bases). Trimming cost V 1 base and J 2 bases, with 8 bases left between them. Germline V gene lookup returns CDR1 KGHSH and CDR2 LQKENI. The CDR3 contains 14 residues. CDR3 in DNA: TGTGCCAGCTCACCACTCCGGGGGCAAGAGACCCAGTACTTC. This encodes CASSPLRGQETQYF.

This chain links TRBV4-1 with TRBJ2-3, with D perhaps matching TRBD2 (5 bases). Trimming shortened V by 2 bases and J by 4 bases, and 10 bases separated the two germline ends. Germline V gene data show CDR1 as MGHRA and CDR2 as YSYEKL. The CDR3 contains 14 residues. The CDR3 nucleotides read TGCGCCAGCAGCCAACCGGGGAGCTCAGATACGCAGTATTTT. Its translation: CASSQPGSSDTQYF.

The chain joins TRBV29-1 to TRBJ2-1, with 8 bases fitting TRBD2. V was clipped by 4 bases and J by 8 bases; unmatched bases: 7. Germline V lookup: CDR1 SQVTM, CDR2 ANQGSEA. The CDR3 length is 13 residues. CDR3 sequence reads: CSVVRGGRHEQFF. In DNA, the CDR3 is TGCAGCGTTGTACGGGGGGGGCGTCATGAGCAGTTCTTC.

In DNA form, the CDR3 reads TGTGCCAGCAGCTTAGCCCTAGCGGGGGGAGCGGATACGCAGTATTTT. It translates to CASSLALAGGADTQYF. This sequence joins TRBV7-2 and TRBJ2-3; 11 bases are shared with TRBD2. Germline lookup yields CDR1 SGHTA and CDR2 FQGNSA. With V trimmed by 0 bases and J by 6 bases, 5 bases remained unmatched. CDR3 size: 16 residues.

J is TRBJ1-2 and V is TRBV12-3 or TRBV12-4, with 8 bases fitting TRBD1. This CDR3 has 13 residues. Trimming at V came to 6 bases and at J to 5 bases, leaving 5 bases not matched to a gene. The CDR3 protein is CASRDRVPYGYTF. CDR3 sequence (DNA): TGTGCCAGCAGGGACAGGGTCCCATATGGCTACACCTTC.

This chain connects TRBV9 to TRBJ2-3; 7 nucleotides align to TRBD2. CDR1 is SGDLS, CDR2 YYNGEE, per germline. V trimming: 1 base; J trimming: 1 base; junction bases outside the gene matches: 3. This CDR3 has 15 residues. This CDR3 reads CASSVSAGGTDTQYF. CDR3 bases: TGTGCCAGCAGCGTATCGGCGGGGGGCACAGATACGCAGTATTTT.

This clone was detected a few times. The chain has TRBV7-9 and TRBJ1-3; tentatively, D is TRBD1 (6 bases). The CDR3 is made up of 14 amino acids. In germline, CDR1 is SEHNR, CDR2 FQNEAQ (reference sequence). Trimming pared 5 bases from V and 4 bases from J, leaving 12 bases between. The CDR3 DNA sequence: TGTGCCAGCAGCCATACAGGGATCGGAAACACCATATATTTT. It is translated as CASSHTGIGNTIYF.